This T cell receptor (beta chain) was observed in a study of monozygotic twins with inflammatory bowel disease. Study-wide findings and caveats: IBD patients shared fewer clonotypes with others than healthy twins, especially with disease activity.

Germline CDR1 reads MDHEN; CDR2 reads SYDVKM. The CDR3 has 14 amino acids. After re-calling the 5' RACE reads, TCRdb lists one entry per CDR3 protein, DNA absent. Its listing shows about 380,000 distinct CDR3 sequences. In regard to this clonotype: The antigen is undetermined.

The source material was blood. The receptor was derived from a human donor with ulcerative colitis or Crohn's disease, or a healthy co-twin of an affected twin (not recorded which). This chain links TRBV28 with TRBJ2-3; TCRdb's D call, TRBD2, is unchecked because there is no DNA. The CDR3 loop reads CASGIAGGPNTQYF.